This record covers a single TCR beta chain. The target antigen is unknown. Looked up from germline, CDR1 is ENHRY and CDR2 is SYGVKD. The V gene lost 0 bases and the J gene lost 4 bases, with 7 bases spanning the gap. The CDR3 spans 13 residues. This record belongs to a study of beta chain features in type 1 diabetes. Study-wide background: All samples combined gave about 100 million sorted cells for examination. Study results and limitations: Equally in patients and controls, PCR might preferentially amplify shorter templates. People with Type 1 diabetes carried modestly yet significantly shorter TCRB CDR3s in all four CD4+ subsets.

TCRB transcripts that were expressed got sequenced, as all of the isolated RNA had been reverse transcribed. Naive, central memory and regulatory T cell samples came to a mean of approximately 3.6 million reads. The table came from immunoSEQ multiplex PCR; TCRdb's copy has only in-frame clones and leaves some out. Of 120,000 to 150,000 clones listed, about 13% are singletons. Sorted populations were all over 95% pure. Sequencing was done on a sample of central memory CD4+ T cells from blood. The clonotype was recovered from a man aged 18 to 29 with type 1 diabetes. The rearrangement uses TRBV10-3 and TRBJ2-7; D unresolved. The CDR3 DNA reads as TGTGCCATCAGTGAGTCGGGGTTGTACGAGCAGTACTTC. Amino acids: CAISESGLYEQYF.